This entry lists 7 T cell receptor beta chains sequenced from one sample in a study of blood T cell repertoires in COVID-19. Method: immunoSEQ multiplex PCR; TCRdb's copy keeps in-frame clones and lacks some. The sample comprises about 250,000 clones, roughly 82% of which are singletons, and 4.7% rests with the top ten. The specimen sequenced was peripheral blood. All receptors come from a woman in her 70s with acute or convalescent COVID-19.

This chain links TRBV3-1 (or the pseudogene TRBV3-2) with TRBJ2-1; D is unresolved. Germline V CDR1 and CDR2: LGHDT, YNNKEL (reference sequence). This CDR3 is built from 13 residues. Trimming took 0 bases from V and 4 from J, leaving 4 bases between them. In DNA, the CDR3 is TGTGCCAGCAGCCAAGATAGATACAATGAGCAGTTCTTC. It codes for CASSQDRYNEQFF.

The rearrangement joins TRBV3-1 (or the pseudogene TRBV3-2) to TRBJ2-3; 10 positions match TRBD2. Germline trimming cut 3 bases from V and 10 bases from J; bases unmatched to any gene: 1. Germline CDR1 reads LGHDT; CDR2 reads YNNKEL (reference sequence). The CDR3 covers 12 residues. The CDR3 nucleotides are TGTGCCAGCAGCCAGCTAGCGGGGGCGCAGTATTTT. This gives the protein CASSQLAGAQYF.

The V call is TRBV24-1, the J call TRBJ2-2, with 9 bases lining up with TRBD1. CDR3 length: 14 amino acids. CDR1 KGHDR and CDR2 SFDVKD come from the germline V gene. Losses at the gene ends were 9 bases for V and 4 bases for J; bases not matched to a gene: 5. CDR3 DNA sequence: TGTGCCACCTCCGGGACAGGGCGCACCGGGGAGCTGTTTTTT. Protein: CATSGTGRTGELFF.

The chain recombines TRBV7-2 with TRBJ2-3; TRBD2 agrees at 10 bases. Germline V gives CDR1 SGHTA, CDR2 FQGNSA. V dropped 4 bases and J dropped 3; count of bases not matched to a gene: 7. The CDR3 is made up of 16 amino acids. CDR3 region: CASSSLAGAFTDTQYF. In DNA, the CDR3 is TGTGCCAGCAGCTCCCTAGCGGGGGCCTTTACAGATACGCAGTATTTT.

A note on this clone: Other DNA sequences in this specimen translate into the identical CDR3. J is TRBJ1-2 and V is TRBV6-5; no definite D call. V was shortened by 0 bases and J by 0 bases, with 8 bases between the two germline ends. CDR1 MNHEY and CDR2 SVGAGI come from the germline V gene. The CDR3 contains 15 residues. The CDR3 bases are TGTGCCAGCAGTTACTCTACGGGAGCTAACTATGGCTACACCTTC. Translated: CASSYSTGANYGYTF.

V and J are TRBV6-6 and TRBJ1-2; 8 nucleotides match TRBD1. From germline, CDR1 is MNHNY and CDR2 SVGAGI (reference sequence). V lost 7 bases to trimming and J lost 4 bases; unmatched junction nucleotides: 8. The CDR3 is 14 residues long. For the CDR3, the DNA is TGTGCCAGCACCTTAGGGACAGGAATCTATGGCTACACCTTC. Its protein is CASTLGTGIYGYTF.

V gene TRBV5-6 combines with J gene TRBJ1-2; D is perhaps TRBD1 (6 bases). This CDR3 is built from 15 residues. V shed 4 bases and J shed 1 base, with 14 bases lying between them. The germline gives CDR1 SGHDT, CDR2 YYEEEE. For the CDR3, the DNA is TGTGCCAGCAGCCGGACAGCCGATTTTAACTATGGCTACACCTTC. Translating gives CASSRTADFNYGYTF. Using reference TRBV5-6 and TRBJ1-2 for the parts outside the CDR3, the full variable domain is DAGVTQSPTHLIKTRGQQVTLRCSPKSGHDTVSWYQQALGQGPQFIFQYYEEEERQRGNFPDRFSGHQFPNYSSELNVNALLLGDSALYLCASSRTADFNYGYTFGSGTRLTVV.